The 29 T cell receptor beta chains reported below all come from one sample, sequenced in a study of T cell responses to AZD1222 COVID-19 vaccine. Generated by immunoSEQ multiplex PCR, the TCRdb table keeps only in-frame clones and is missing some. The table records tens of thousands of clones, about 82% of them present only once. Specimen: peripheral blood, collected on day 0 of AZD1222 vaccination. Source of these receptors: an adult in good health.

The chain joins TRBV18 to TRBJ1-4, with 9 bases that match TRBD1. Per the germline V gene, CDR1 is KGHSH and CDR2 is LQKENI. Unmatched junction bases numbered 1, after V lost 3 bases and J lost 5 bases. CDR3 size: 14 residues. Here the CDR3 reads CASSPTGGNEKLFF. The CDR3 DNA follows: TGTGCCAGCTCACCGACAGGGGGAAATGAAAAACTGTTTTTT.

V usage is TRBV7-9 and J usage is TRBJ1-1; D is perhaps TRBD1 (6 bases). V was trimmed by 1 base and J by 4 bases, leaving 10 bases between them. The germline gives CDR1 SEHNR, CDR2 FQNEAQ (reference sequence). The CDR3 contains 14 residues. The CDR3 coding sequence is TGTGCCAGCAGCTTAGATAGGGGGGGCACTGAAGCTTTCTTT. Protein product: CASSLDRGGTEAFF.

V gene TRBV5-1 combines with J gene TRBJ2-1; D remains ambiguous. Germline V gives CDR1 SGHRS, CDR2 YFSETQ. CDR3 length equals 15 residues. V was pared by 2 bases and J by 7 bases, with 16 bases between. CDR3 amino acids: CASSFNVLPQNEQFF. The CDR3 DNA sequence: TGCGCCAGCAGCTTTAATGTGCTCCCCCAGAATGAGCAGTTCTTC.

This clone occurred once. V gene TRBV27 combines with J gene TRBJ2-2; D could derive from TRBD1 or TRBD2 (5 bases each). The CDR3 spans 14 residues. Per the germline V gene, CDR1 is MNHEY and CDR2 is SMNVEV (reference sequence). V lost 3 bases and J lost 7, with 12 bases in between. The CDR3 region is CASSFGAVIGELFF. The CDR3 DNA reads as TGTGCCAGCAGTTTCGGGGCCGTGATCGGGGAGCTGTTTTTT.

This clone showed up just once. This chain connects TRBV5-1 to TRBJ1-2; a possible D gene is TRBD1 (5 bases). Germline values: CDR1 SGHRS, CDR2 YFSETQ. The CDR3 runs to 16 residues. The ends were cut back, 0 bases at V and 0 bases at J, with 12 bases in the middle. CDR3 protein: CASSLGGRSTNYGYTF. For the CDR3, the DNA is TGCGCCAGCAGCTTGGGGGGCCGGAGCACTAACTATGGCTACACCTTC.

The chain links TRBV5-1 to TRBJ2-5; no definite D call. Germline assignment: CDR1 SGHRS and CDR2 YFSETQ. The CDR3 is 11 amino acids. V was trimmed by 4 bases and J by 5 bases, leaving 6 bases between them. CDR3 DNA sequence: TGCGCCAGCAGCCACGTTGAGACCCAGTACTTC. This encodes CASSHVETQYF.

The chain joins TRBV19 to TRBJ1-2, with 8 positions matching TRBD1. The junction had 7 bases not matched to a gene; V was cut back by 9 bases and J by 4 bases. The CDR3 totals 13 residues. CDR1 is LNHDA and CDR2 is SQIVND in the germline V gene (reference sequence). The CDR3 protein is CASHRGQAYGYTF. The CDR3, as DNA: TGTGCCAGCCACAGGGGACAGGCCTATGGCTACACCTTC.

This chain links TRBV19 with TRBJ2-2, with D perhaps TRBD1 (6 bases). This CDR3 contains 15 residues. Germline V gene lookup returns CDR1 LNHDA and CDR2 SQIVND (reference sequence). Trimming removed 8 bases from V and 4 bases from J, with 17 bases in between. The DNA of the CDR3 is TGTGCCAGTGAGTCGACCGGGACACTCACCGGGGAGCTGTTTTTT. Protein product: CASESTGTLTGELFF.

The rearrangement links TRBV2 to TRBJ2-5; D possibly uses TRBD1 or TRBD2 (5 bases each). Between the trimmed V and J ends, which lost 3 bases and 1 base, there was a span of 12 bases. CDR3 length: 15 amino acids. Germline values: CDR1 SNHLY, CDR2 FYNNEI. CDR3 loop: CASSDRGGPQETQYF. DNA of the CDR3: TGTGCCAGCAGTGATCGGGGCGGACCCCAAGAGACCCAGTACTTC.

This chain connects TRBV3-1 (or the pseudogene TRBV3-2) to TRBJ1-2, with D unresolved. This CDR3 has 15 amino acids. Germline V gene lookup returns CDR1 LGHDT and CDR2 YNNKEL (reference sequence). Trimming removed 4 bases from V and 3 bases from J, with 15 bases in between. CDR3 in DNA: TGTGCCAGCAGCCTCGGCGGGGTTTATGACTATGGCTACACCTTC. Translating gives CASSLGGVYDYGYTF.

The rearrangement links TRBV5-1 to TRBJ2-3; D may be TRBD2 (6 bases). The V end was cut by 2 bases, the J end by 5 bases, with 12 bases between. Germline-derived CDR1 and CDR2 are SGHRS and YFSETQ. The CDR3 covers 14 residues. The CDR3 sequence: CASSFGQGGDTQYF. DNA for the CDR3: TGCGCCAGCAGCTTTGGGCAGGGAGGAGATACGCAGTATTTT.

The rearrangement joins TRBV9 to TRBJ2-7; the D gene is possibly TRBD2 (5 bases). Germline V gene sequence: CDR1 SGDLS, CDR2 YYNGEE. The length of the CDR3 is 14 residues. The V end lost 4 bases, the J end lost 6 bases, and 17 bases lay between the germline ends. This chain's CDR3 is CASSKGSLSAEQYF. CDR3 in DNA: TGTGCCAGCAGCAAAGGATCTCTTAGCGCCGAGCAGTACTTC. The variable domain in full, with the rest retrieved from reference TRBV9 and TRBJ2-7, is DSGVTQTPKHLITATGQRVTLRCSPRSGDLSVYWYQQSLDQGLQFLIQYYNGEERAKGNILERFSAQQFPDLHSELNLSSLELGDSALYFCASSKGSLSAEQYFGPGTRLTVT.

CDR3 in DNA: TGCAGCGTTTCGACTAGCGGGAGATTGCGCGATGAGCAGTTCTTC. This encodes CSVSTSGRLRDEQFF. V and J are TRBV29-1 and TRBJ2-1; TRBD2 matches at 12 bases. This CDR3 region has 15 residues. Germline-derived CDR1 and CDR2 are SQVTM and ANQGSEA. With V trimmed by 5 bases and J by 8 bases, 10 bases remained unmatched.

CDR3 sequence reads: CASSFRDKNTEAFF. Here the CDR3 DNA reads TGTGCCAGCAGTTTTCGCGACAAAAATACTGAAGCTTTCTTT. The chain has TRBV27 and TRBJ1-1; D not resolved. Germline CDR1 reads MNHEY; CDR2 reads SMNVEV (reference sequence). The V end lost 3 bases, the J end lost 5 bases, and 13 bases lay between the germline ends. The CDR3 extends over 14 amino acids.

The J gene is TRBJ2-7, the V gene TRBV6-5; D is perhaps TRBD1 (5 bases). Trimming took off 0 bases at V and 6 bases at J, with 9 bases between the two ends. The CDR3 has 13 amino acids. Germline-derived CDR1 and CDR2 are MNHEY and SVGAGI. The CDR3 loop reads CASSYSGAVEQYF. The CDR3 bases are TGTGCCAGCAGTTACTCAGGGGCGGTCGAGCAGTACTTC.

This CDR3 reads CASSESTGRRNTEAFF. The DNA of the CDR3 is TGCGCCAGCAGTGAGTCAACAGGGCGGAGGAACACTGAAGCTTTCTTT. The chain couples TRBV10-2 to TRBJ1-1; D perhaps matches TRBD1 (6 bases). Germline values: CDR1 WSHSY, CDR2 SAAADI. The CDR3 consists of 16 residues. Trimming took off 0 bases at V and 1 base at J, with 12 bases between the two ends.

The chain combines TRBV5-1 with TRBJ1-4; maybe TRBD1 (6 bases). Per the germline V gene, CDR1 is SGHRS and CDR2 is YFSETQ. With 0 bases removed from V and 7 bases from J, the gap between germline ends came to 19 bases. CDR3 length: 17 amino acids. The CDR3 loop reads CASSLERPGAPSEKLFF. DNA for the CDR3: TGCGCCAGCAGCTTGGAAAGGCCAGGGGCCCCCAGTGAAAAACTGTTTTTT.

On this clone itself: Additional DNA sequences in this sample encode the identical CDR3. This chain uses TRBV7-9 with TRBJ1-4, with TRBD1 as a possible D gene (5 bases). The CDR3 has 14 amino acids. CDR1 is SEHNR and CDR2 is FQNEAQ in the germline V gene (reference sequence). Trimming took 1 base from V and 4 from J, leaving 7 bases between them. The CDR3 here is CASSLGQGNEKLFF. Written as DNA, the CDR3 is TGTGCCAGCAGCTTAGGGCAGGGTAATGAAAAACTGTTTTTT. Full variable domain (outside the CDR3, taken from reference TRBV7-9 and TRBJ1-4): DTGVSQNPRHKITKRGQNVTFRCDPISEHNRLYWYRQTLGQGPEFLTYFQNEAQLEKSRLLSDRFSAERPKGSFSTLEIQRTEQGDSAMYLCASSLGQGNEKLFFGSGTQLSVL.

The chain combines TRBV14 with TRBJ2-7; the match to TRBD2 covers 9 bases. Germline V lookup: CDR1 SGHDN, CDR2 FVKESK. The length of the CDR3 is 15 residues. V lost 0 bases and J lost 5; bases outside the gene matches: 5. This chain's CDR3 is CASSQEAGGYNEQYF. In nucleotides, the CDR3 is TGTGCCAGCAGCCAAGAGGCGGGAGGGTATAACGAGCAGTACTTC.

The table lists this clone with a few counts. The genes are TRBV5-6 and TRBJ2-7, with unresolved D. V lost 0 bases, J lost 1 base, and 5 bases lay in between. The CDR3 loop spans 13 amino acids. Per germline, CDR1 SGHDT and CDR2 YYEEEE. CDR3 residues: CASSLDTSYEQYF. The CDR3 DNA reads TGTGCCAGCAGCTTGGACACTTCCTACGAGCAGTACTTC.

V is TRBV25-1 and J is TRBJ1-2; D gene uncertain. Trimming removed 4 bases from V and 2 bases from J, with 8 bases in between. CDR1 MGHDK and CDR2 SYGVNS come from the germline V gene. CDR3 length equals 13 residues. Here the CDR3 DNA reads TGTGCCAGCAGTGGGGGTTTCAACTATGGCTACACCTTC. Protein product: CASSGGFNYGYTF.

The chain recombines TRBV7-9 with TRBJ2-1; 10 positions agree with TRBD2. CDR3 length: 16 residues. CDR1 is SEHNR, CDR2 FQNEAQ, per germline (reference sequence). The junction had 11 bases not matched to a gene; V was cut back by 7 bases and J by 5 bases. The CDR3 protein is CASTRGAGGLDNEQFF. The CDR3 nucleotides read TGTGCCAGCACCCGGGGAGCGGGAGGGCTCGACAATGAGCAGTTCTTC.

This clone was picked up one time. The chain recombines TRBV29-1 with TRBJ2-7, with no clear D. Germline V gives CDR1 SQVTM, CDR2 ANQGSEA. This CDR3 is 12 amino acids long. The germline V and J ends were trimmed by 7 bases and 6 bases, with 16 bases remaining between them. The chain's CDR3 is CSGSFFRGEQYF. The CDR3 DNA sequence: TGCAGCGGCAGTTTTTTTCGCGGCGAGCAGTACTTC.

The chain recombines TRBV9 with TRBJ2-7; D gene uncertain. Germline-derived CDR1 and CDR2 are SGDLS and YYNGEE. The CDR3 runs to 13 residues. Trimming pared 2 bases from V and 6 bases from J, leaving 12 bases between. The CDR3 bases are TGTGCCAGCAGCGTCCTACAACTTGGCGAGCAGTACTTC. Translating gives CASSVLQLGEQYF.

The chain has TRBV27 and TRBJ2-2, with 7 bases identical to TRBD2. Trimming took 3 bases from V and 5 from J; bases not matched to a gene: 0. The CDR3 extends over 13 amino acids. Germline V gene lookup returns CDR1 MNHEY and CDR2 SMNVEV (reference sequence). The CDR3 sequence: CASSFGGTGELFF. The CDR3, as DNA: TGTGCCAGCAGTTTCGGGGGGACCGGGGAGCTGTTTTTT.

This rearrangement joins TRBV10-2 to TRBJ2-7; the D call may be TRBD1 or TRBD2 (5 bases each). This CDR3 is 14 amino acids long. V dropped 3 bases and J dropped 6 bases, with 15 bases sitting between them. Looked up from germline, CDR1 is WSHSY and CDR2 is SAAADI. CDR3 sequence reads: CASSEIMGTGEQYF. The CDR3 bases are TGCGCCAGCAGTGAAATTATGGGGACCGGCGAGCAGTACTTC.

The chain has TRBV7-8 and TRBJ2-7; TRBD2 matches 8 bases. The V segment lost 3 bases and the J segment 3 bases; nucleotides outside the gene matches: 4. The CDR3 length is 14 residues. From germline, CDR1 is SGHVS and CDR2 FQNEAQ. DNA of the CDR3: TGTGCCAGCAGCTTCTCCGGGACTAGCTACGAGCAGTACTTC. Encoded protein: CASSFSGTSYEQYF.

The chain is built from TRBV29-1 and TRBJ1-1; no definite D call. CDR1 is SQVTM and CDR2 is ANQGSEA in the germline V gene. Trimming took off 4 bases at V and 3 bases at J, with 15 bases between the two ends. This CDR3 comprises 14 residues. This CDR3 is CSVGRYNRDTEAFF. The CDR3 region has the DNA TGCAGCGTTGGACGGTACAATCGGGACACTGAAGCTTTCTTT.

The CDR3 here is CASSSTSYEQYF. The CDR3 DNA follows: TGTGCCAGCAGTTCCACCTCCTACGAGCAGTACTTC. The J gene is TRBJ2-7, the V gene TRBV12-3 or TRBV12-4; the D is unclear. This CDR3 is 12 amino acids long. V was clipped by 4 bases and J by 0 bases, with 4 bases between them.